The rows below give T cell receptor beta chains drawn from one sample of a study of OX40 agonist ivuxolimab in advanced cancers. Assay: immunoSEQ multiplex PCR; the TCRdb copy retains only in-frame clones and omits some. The sample lists around 56,000 clones; around nine tenths were seen once. The sample here was CD4+ or CD8+ T cells sorted from blood, taken in a trial of the OX40 agonist ivuxolimab. All receptors come from an adult with an advanced solid tumor such as melanoma, head and neck, liver or kidney cancer. CDR3s include the opening cysteine and the closing phenylalanine or tryptophan. The order of the fields is CDR3 protein, CDR3 DNA, D gene, V gene, J gene, clone size. A D gene is named only where the DNA matches it firmly. Expanded clones get a size class; other rows say once, few or many, or leave the size out.

CASTGTGDFYNEQFF	TGTGCCAGCACGGGGACAGGAGATTTCTACAATGAGCAGTTCTTC	TRBD1	TRBV6-6	TRBJ2-1	-
CASSVSGGEQYF	TGTGCCAGCAGTGTGAGCGGGGGCGAGCAGTACTTC	TRBD2	TRBV2	TRBJ2-7	-
CASRGVSTEAFF	TGTGCCAGCCGGGGGGTGAGCACTGAAGCTTTCTTT	-	TRBV6-5	TRBJ1-1	-
CASSLAGETQYF	TGCGCCAGCAGCTTGGCCGGGGAGACCCAGTACTTC	-	TRBV5-1	TRBJ2-5	-
CASSPQDLNTEAFF	TGTGCCAGCAGCCCCCAAGACCTGAACACTGAAGCTTTCTTT	-	TRBV9	TRBJ1-1	-
CASSTRDREKLFF	TGTGCCAGTAGTACCCGGGACCGAGAAAAACTGTTTTTT	-	TRBV19	TRBJ1-4	-
CASSWGGYEQYF	TGTGCCAGCAGCTGGGGGGGCTACGAGCAGTACTTC	TRBD2	TRBV7-9	TRBJ2-7	-
CATSRGGDPSYEQYF	TGTGCCACCAGCAGGGGGGGGGACCCCTCCTACGAGCAGTACTTC	TRBD2	TRBV15	TRBJ2-7	-
CASSLVVQGSLAEAFF	TGTGCCAGCAGCTTAGTCGTTCAGGGGTCCTTAGCTGAAGCTTTCTTT	-	TRBV7-6	TRBJ1-1	-
CASSDQGYYGYTF	TGTGCCAGCAGTGACCAAGGATACTATGGCTACACCTTC	-	TRBV2	TRBJ1-2	-
CASTLTGNHYEQYF	TGTGCCAGCACCTTAACGGGCAACCACTACGAGCAGTACTTC	-	TRBV6-5	TRBJ2-7	-
CASKGGRYQETQYF	TGCGCCAGCAAGGGTGGGCGGTACCAAGAGACCCAGTACTTC	-	TRBV5-1	TRBJ2-5	-
CASSQVGRTANQPQHF	TGCGCCAGCAGCCAAGTAGGTCGGACAGCTAATCAGCCCCAGCATTTT	-	TRBV4-1	TRBJ1-5	few
CASSLRGYEQYF	TGTGCCAGCAGCTTAAGGGGCTACGAGCAGTACTTC	-	TRBV7-9	TRBJ2-7	-
CASSLSEIRNYGYTF	TGTGCCAGCAGCTTGTCAGAGATCCGGAACTATGGCTACACCTTC	-	TRBV5-5	TRBJ1-2	-
CASSSLGGTGELFF	TGTGCCAGCAGCTCCTTAGGGGGGACCGGGGAGCTGTTTTTT	-	TRBV7-6	TRBJ2-2	-
CASAASGTSSYNEQFF	TGTGCCAGCGCGGCTAGCGGGACGAGCTCCTACAATGAGCAGTTCTTC	TRBD2	TRBV7-9	TRBJ2-1	-
CASSATRSDTQYF	TGTGCCAGCAGCGCGACTAGGTCAGATACGCAGTATTTT	-	TRBV7-8	TRBJ2-3	-
CASSLGGVGADTQYF	TGTGCCAGCAGTTTGGGGGGGGTAGGGGCAGATACGCAGTATTTT	TRBD2	TRBV28	TRBJ2-3	-
CASSFGTLPSDTQYF	TGTGCCAGCAGCTTCGGGACCCTCCCCAGTGATACGCAGTATTTT	-	TRBV7-8	TRBJ2-3	-
CASSLGRQETQYF	TGTGCCAGCAGCTTGGGACGGCAAGAGACCCAGTACTTC	-	TRBV9	TRBJ2-5	-
CASSQSGTGDNTQYF	TGTGCCAGCAGCCAATCCGGGACAGGGGATAATACGCAGTATTTT	TRBD1	TRBV6-6	TRBJ2-3	-
CASSFWTSDEQYF	TGTGCCAGCAGCTTTTGGACCTCCGACGAGCAGTACTTC	-	TRBV7-6	TRBJ2-7	once